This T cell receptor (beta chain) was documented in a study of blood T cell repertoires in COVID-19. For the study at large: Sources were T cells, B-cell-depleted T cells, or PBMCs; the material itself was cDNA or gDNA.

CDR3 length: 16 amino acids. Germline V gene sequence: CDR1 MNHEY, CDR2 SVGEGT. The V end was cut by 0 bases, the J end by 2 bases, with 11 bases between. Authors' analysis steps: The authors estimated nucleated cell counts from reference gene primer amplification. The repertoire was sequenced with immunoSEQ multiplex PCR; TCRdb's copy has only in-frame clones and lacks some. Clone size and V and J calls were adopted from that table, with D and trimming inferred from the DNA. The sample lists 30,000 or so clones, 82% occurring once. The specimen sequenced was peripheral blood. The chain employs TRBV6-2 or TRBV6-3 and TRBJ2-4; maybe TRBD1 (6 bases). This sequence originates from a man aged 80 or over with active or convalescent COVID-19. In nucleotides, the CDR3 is TGTGCCAGCAGTTACTCTGGGGGCGCGACCAAAAACATTCAGTACTTC. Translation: CASSYSGGATKNIQYF.